The clone carrying this T cell receptor beta chain was counted once. Antigen specificity is unknown. This specimen belongs to a study of neurological immune-mediated disorders. A 10-nucleotide random UMI tagged transcripts in template-switch 5'RACE cDNA synthesis. One entry per CDR3 protein, called by TCRdb with MiXCR from the 5' RACE reads. The sample includes some 100,000 distinct CDR3 sequences, less than 15% of them seen just once. Study-wide results and caveats: There were no CDR3 amino acid sequences shared by expanded clones across subjects, a result suggesting private repertoires in all groups.

V lost 8 bases and J lost 7, with 9 bases in between. The CDR3 length is 12 residues. Regarding time point: longitudinal time-point 2. The unsorted libraries had their origin in 2 million PBMCs stored at -80 C. This TCR was sampled from a female donor with HTLV-1-associated myelopathy (HAM/TSP). This rearrangement joins TRBV12-3 or TRBV12-4 to TRBJ1-6; possible D gene TRBD1, 5 bases. The sample was PBMCs. The CDR3 sequence: CASGGGNSPLHF. The CDR3 coding sequence is TGTGCCAGCGGGGGGGGGAATTCACCCCTCCACTTT.